These 19 T cell receptor beta chains were sequenced from one sample in a study of cytomegalovirus exposure and HLA in healthy donors. Researchers ran the PCR with 60 Vbeta and 13 Jbeta primers. Profiling relied on immunoSEQ multiplex PCR, and the TCRdb table lists in-frame clones only, not all of them. The table shows over 65,000 clones, with roughly four fifths occurring only once. Sequenced: PBMCs. These receptors came from a human donor in good health.

V and J are TRBV5-1 and TRBJ2-7, with D possibly being TRBD2 (5 bases). Between the trimmed V and J ends, which lost 0 bases and 5 bases, there was a span of 15 bases. CDR1 is SGHRS and CDR2 is YFSETQ in the germline V gene. The CDR3 sequence is 15 residues long. DNA of the CDR3: TGCGCCAGCAGCTTGGATCGGGGTTCGGTAAACGAGCAGTACTTC. This sequence encodes CASSLDRGSVNEQYF.

The chain carries TRBV2 and TRBJ2-7; D unclear. The germline CDR1 and CDR2 sequences are SNHLY and FYNNEI. The CDR3 extends over 12 amino acids. V gave up 4 bases and J gave up 3 bases, with 7 bases separating them. CDR3 DNA sequence: TGTGCCAGCAGTGGACTGCTCTACGAGCAGTACTTC. Encoded protein: CASSGLLYEQYF.

This chain links TRBV15 with TRBJ1-5, with a possible D match to TRBD1 (6 bases). Germline V gene lookup returns CDR1 LNHNV and CDR2 YYDKDF (reference sequence). This CDR3 comprises 16 residues. The V end was cut by 4 bases, the J end by 0 bases, with 13 bases between. CDR3 bases: TGTGCCACCAGCAACTACCTCAGGGGTAGCAATCAGCCCCAGCATTTT. The encoded protein is CATSNYLRGSNQPQHF.

This clone occurred once. The CDR3: CASSEGQGYSPLHF. CDR3 coding DNA: TGCGCCAGCAGTGAGGGACAGGGGTATTCACCCCTCCACTTT. The chain combines TRBV10-2 with TRBJ1-6; 9 bases line up with TRBD1. Germline V lookup: CDR1 WSHSY, CDR2 SAAADI. CDR3 length: 14 residues. With V trimmed by 2 bases and J by 8 bases, 1 base remained unmatched.

The CDR3 sequence is CASSLRGQGDGGYTF. CDR3 bases: TGTGCCAGCAGCTTAAGGGGACAGGGGGACGGTGGCTACACCTTC. The V gene is TRBV7-9, the J gene TRBJ1-2; 11 bases map to TRBD1. Germline trimming cut 2 bases from V and 7 bases from J; bases unmatched to any gene: 6. This CDR3 comprises 15 residues. From germline, CDR1 is SEHNR and CDR2 FQNEAQ (reference sequence).

This CDR3 reads CASSPAQGEAFF. CDR3 in DNA: TGTGCCAGTAGTCCCGCACAGGGGGAGGCTTTCTTT. The genes are TRBV19 and TRBJ1-1; 8 nucleotides align to TRBD1. The V segment lost 5 bases and the J segment 11 bases; nucleotides outside the gene matches: 7. The CDR3 runs to 12 residues. CDR1 and CDR2 (germline): LNHDA, SQIVND (reference sequence).

This chain joins TRBV10-3 and TRBJ2-1; no clear D gene. The V and J ends lost 4 bases and 6 bases respectively, with 7 bases between them. Germline V gives CDR1 ENHRY, CDR2 SYGVKD. The CDR3 loop spans 12 amino acids. In nucleotides, the CDR3 is TGTGCCATCAGTGCAAACAGCAATGAGCAGTTCTTC. Its protein product is CAISANSNEQFF.

This clone was counted between two and nine times. The rearrangement links TRBV5-1 to TRBJ1-5; D not certain. Trimming removed 0 bases at V and 4 bases at J, with 11 bases between. The germline gives CDR1 SGHRS, CDR2 YFSETQ. This CDR3 contains 15 residues. CDR3 DNA: TGCGCCAGCAGCTTGGACCTTTCACAAAATCAGCCCCAGCATTTT. This sequence encodes CASSLDLSQNQPQHF.

The chain uses TRBV7-9 and TRBJ1-4; 11 nucleotides match TRBD1. Trimming at V came to 3 bases and at J to 7 bases, leaving 7 bases not matched to a gene. The CDR3 runs 16 residues. Germline CDR1 is SEHNR and CDR2 is FQNEAQ (reference sequence). The CDR3 protein is CASSFPRTGGGEKLFF. CDR3 in DNA: TGTGCCAGCAGCTTCCCGAGGACAGGGGGCGGTGAAAAACTGTTTTTT.

The rearrangement joins TRBV11-2 to TRBJ2-5; 11 bases agree with TRBD1. V gave up 4 bases and J gave up 4 bases; unmatched junction bases: 5. The CDR3 sequence is 15 residues long. CDR1 and CDR2 (germline): SGHAT, FQNNGV. This CDR3 reads CASSWGQGGLETQYF. CDR3 DNA: TGTGCCAGCAGCTGGGGACAGGGGGGACTAGAGACCCAGTACTTC.

The chain combines TRBV5-1 with TRBJ2-1; 7 positions match TRBD1. This CDR3 comprises 15 residues. CDR1 and CDR2 from the germline V gene are SGHRS and YFSETQ. V lost 0 bases and J lost 7; bases outside the gene matches: 7. The CDR3 nucleotides read TGCGCCAGCAGCTTGGGACAGGGTATGGGGAATGAGCAGTTCTTC. It yields the protein CASSLGQGMGNEQFF.

Concerning this clone: Mismatch with germline at one junction end may stem from a read error. The gene calls are TRBV5-1 and TRBJ1-2, with 7 bases matching TRBD1. The CDR3 has 13 residues. Per germline, CDR1 SGHRS and CDR2 YFSETQ. The CDR3 spells CASSLGQYYGYTF. The CDR3 DNA reads TGCGCCAGCAGTTTGGGACAGTATTATGGCTACACCTTC.

The V and J genes are TRBV6-6 and TRBJ2-2, with 9 nucleotides matching TRBD2. The V gene end was trimmed by 2 bases and the J gene end by 6 bases; junction bases not matched to a gene: 7. Germline V gives CDR1 MNHNY, CDR2 SVGAGI (reference sequence). The CDR3 is made up of 16 amino acids. The CDR3 reads CASSYAGGLRSGELFF. The CDR3 DNA follows: TGTGCCAGCAGTTACGCGGGGGGGCTGCGTTCCGGGGAGCTGTTTTTT.

The chain carries TRBV19 and TRBJ2-7, with 10 bases fitting TRBD1. V shed 6 bases and J 7 bases; nucleotides not matched to a gene: 9. Germline V gene sequence: CDR1 LNHDA, CDR2 SQIVND (reference sequence). This CDR3 has 14 amino acids. In DNA, the CDR3 is TGTGCCAGTAGCCCCGGGACAGGGGCGGGAGAGCAGTACTTC. Translation gives CASSPGTGAGEQYF.

This chain joins TRBV2 and TRBJ1-2; D is unclear. The V gene lost 7 bases and the J gene lost 0 bases, with 12 bases spanning the gap. There are 14 residues in the CDR3. Germline assignment: CDR1 SNHLY and CDR2 FYNNEI. The CDR3 nucleotides read TGTGCCAGCAACAATGACATCTCTAACTATGGCTACACCTTC. This gives the protein CASNNDISNYGYTF.

The sample holds a few counts of this clone. This chain joins TRBV19 and TRBJ1-6; D not certain. Germline CDR1 LNHDA, CDR2 SQIVND (reference sequence). CDR3 size: 13 residues. Trimming stripped 3 bases from V and 9 bases from J, with 9 bases between. The chain's CDR3 is CASSISVSSPLHF. For the CDR3, the DNA is TGTGCCAGTAGTATTTCAGTCTCTTCACCCCTCCACTTT.

This chain links TRBV5-1 with TRBJ2-2; weak D call: TRBD1 (8 bases). The CDR3 extends over 16 amino acids. V was cut by 0 bases and J by 3 bases, with 12 bases left in between. Germline CDR1 reads SGHRS; CDR2 reads YFSETQ. This CDR3 is CASSLDRGGYTGELFF. The CDR3 nucleotides read TGCGCCAGCAGCTTGGACAGGGGGGGATACACCGGGGAGCTGTTTTTT. The full variable domain, its missing parts supplied by reference TRBV5-1 and TRBJ2-2, is KAGVTQTPRYLIKTRGQQVTLSCSPISGHRSVSWYQQTPGQGLQFLFEYFSETQRNKGNFPGRFSGRQFSNSRSEMNVSTLELGDSALYLCASSLDRGGYTGELFFGEGSRLTVL.

V gene TRBV2 combines with J gene TRBJ2-3, with TRBD1 identical over 10 bases. Germline V lookup: CDR1 SNHLY, CDR2 FYNNEI. The CDR3 is 15 amino acids. With 6 bases clipped from V and 5 bases from J, the junction kept 8 bases outside the gene matches. CDR3 residues: CASRAGTGVLDTQYF. The CDR3, as DNA: TGTGCCAGCAGAGCCGGGACAGGGGTTTTAGATACGCAGTATTTT.

The gene calls are TRBV4-1 and TRBJ2-5; D possibly corresponds to TRBD1 (5 bases). The J call is in doubt because the DNA end fits TRBJ2-7 better. The CDR3 loop spans 15 amino acids. Germline-derived CDR1 and CDR2 are MGHRA and YSYEKL. In DNA, the CDR3 is TGCGCCAGCAGCCAAGTGGGGCAGAAAAAATACGAGCAGTACTTC. Its protein is CASSQVGQKKYEQYF.